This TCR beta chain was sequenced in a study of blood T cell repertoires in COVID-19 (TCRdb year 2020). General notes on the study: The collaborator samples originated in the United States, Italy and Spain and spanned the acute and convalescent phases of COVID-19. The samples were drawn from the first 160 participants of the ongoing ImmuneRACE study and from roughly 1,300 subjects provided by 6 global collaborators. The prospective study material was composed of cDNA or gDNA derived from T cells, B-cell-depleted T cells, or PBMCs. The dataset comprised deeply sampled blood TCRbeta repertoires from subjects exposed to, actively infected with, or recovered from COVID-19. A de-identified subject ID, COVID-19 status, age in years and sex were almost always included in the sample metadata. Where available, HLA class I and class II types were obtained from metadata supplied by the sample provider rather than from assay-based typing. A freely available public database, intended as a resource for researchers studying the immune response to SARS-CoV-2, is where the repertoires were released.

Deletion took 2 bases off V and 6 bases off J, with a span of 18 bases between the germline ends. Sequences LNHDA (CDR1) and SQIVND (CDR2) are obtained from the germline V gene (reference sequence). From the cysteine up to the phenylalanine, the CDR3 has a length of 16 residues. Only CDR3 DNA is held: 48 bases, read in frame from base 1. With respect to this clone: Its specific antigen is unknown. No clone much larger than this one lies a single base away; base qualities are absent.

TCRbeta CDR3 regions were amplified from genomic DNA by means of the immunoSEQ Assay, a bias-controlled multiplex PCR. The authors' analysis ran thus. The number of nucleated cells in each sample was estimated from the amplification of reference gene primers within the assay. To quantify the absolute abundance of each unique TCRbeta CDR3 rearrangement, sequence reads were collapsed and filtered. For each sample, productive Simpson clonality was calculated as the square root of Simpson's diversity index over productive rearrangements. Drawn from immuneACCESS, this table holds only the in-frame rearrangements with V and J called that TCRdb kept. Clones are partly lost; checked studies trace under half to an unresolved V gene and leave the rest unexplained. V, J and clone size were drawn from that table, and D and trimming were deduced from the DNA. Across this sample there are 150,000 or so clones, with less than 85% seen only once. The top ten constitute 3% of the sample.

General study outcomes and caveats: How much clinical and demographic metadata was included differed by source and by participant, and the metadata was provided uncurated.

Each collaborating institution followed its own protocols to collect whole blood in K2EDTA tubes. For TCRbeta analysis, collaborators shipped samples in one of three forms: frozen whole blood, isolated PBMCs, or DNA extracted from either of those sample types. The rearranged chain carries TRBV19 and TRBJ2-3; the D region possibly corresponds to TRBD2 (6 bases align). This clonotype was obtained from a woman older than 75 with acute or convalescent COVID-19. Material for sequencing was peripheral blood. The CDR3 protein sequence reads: CASSIFPVGTWDTQYF. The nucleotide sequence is TGTGCCAGTAGTATATTTCCTGTGGGGACTTGGGATACGCAGTATTTT.